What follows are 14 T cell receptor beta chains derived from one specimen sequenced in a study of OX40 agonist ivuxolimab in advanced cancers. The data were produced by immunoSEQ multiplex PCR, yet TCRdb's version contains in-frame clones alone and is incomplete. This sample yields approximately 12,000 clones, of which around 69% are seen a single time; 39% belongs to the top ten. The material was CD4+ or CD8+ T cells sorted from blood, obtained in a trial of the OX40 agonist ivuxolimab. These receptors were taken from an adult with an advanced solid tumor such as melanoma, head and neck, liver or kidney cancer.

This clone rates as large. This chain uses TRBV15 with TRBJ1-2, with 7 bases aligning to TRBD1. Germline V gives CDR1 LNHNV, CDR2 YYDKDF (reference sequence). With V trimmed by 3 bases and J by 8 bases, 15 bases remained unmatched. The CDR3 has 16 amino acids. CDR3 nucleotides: TGTGCCACCAGCAGCCCCATAATCGAGGGGGCGTTCGGCTACACCTTC. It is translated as CATSSPIIEGAFGYTF.

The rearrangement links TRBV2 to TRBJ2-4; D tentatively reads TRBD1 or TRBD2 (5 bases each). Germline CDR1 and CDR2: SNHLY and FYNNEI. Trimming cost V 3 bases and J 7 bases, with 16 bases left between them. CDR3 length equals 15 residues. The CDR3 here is CASSDYLGGWNIQYF. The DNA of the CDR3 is TGTGCCAGCAGTGATTATCTTGGGGGTTGGAACATTCAGTACTTC.

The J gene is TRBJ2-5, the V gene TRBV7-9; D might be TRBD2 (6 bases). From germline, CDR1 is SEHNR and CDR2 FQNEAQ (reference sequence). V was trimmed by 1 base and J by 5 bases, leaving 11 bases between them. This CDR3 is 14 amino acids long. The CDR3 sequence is CASSLVGGSETQYF. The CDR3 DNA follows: TGTGCCAGCAGCTTAGTGGGGGGATCGGAGACCCAGTACTTC.

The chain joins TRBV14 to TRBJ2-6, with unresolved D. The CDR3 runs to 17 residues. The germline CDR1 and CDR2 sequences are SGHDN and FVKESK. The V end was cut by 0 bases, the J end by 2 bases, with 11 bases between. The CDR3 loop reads CASSQDTTWAGANVLTF. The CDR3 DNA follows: TGTGCCAGCAGCCAAGATACGACCTGGGCTGGGGCCAACGTCCTGACTTTC.

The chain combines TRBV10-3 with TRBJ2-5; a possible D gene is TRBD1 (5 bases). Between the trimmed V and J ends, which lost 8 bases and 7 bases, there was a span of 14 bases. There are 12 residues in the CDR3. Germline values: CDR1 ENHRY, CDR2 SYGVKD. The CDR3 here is CAIGEDNGTQYF. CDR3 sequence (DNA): TGTGCCATCGGAGAGGACAATGGGACCCAGTACTTC.

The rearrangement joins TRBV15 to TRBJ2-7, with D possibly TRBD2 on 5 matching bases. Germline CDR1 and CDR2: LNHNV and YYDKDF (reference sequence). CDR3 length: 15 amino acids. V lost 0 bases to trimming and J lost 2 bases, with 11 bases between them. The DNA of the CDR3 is TGTGCCACCAGCAGAGATTTTCAGCGGACCTACGAGCAGTACTTC. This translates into CATSRDFQRTYEQYF.

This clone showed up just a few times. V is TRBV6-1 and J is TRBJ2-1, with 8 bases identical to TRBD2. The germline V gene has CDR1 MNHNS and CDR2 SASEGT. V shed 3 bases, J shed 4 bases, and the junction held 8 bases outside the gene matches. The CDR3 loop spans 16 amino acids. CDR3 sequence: CASSDRTSFIYNEQFF. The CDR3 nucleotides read TGTGCCAGCAGTGACCGGACTAGCTTTATATACAATGAGCAGTTCTTC.

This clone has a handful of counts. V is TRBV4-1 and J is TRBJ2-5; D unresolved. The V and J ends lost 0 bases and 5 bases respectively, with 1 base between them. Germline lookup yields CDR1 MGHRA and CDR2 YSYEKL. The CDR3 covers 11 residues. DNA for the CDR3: TGCGCCAGCAGCCAAGATGAGACCCAGTACTTC. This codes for CASSQDETQYF.

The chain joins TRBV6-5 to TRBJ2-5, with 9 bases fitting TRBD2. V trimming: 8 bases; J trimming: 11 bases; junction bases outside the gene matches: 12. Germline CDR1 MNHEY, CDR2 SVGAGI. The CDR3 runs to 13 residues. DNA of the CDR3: TGTGCCAGCTCCGGGGTAGCGGGAGAAGAGCAGTACTTC. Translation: CASSGVAGEEQYF.

In DNA, the CDR3 is TGTGCCAGTAGCACCAGCGGGAGAGGGTCCTACGAGCAGTACTTC. Its translation: CASSTSGRGSYEQYF. The rearrangement links TRBV19 to TRBJ2-7; 8 bases are shared with TRBD2. The CDR3 sequence is 15 residues long. V was pared by 6 bases and J by 1 base, with 8 bases of the junction left unmatched. Germline V gene data show CDR1 as LNHDA and CDR2 as SQIVND (reference sequence).

DNA of the CDR3: TGTGCCAGCAGTTTAGACAGAGCCTACGAGCAGTACTTC. Translated: CASSLDRAYEQYF. The chain carries TRBV6-1 and TRBJ2-7; perhaps TRBD1 as D (5 bases). With 5 bases removed from V and 2 bases from J, the gap between germline ends came to 10 bases. This CDR3 comprises 13 residues. Germline loops: CDR1 MNHNS, CDR2 SASEGT.

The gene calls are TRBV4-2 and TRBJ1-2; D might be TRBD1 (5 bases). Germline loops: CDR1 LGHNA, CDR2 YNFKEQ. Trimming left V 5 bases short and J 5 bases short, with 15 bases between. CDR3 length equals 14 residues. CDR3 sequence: CASSLAGDPYGYTF. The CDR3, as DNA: TGTGCCAGCAGCTTAGCGGGGGACCCATATGGCTACACCTTC.

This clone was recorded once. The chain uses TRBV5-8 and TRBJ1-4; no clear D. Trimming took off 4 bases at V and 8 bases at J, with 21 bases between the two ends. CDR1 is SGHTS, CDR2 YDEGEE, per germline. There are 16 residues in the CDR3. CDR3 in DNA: TGTGCCAGCAGCGCGGACCGAACTACCGGAGGGGAAAAACTGTTTTTT. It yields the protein CASSADRTTGGEKLFF.

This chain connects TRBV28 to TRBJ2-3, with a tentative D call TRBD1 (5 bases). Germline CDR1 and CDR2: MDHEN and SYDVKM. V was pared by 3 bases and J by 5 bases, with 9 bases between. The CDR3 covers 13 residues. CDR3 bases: TGTGCCAGCAGTTTGCTCAGGGTAGATACGCAGTATTTT. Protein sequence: CASSLLRVDTQYF.